Below, one T cell receptor (beta chain) is given with its context. Its antigen is unidentified. The sample is drawn from a study of T cells after yellow fever vaccination. Study findings and constraints: Among primary-vaccination clones, most reappeared after the booster, at around 97% for CD4 and about 90% for CD8.

It was through 5'RACE template switching that TCR cDNA was made, with a universal primer site and UMIs added. Each CDR3 protein is one row after TCRdb ran MiXCR on the 5' RACE reads. The sample lists approximately 160,000 distinct CDR3 sequences, 9.3% seen once, with roughly 40% in the top ten. Germline CDR1 and CDR2: SGHDT and YYEEEE. Trimming cost V 2 bases and J 0 bases, with 6 bases left between them. CDR3 length equals 13 residues. The receptor was derived from a man aged 18 to 29 who received the YFV17D yellow fever vaccine. This chain links TRBV5-6 with TRBJ2-7; D call uncertain. This sample comprised CD8+ T cells sorted from PBMCs, obtained 45 days after the yellow fever booster vaccination. The CDR3 reads CASSFRTSYEQYV. As DNA, the CDR3 is TGTGCCAGCAGCTTTAGGACCTCCTACGAGCAGTACGTC.